This T cell receptor beta chain was obtained from a study of blood T cell repertoires in COVID-19. Overall study: Researchers got acute and convalescent COVID-19 samples from the United States, Italy and Spain. T cells, B-cell-depleted T cells, or PBMCs supplied cDNA or gDNA.

The germline CDR1 and CDR2 sequences are SQVTM and ANQGSEA. The CDR3 runs to 12 residues. Trimming took off 4 bases at V and 4 bases at J, with 10 bases between the two ends. Generated by immunoSEQ multiplex PCR, the TCRdb table keeps only in-frame clones and is missing some. The data show about 270,000 clones, 88% seen once. All enrollees were about 18 to 89 years old and from about 25 US areas. Two negative PCRs, clearance, or symptom resolution were required of recovered Cohort 3 donors. The sequence came from a woman between 45 and 60 years old who had recovered from COVID-19. This chain links TRBV29-1 with TRBJ2-5, with D unresolved. The sample comprised PBMCs or T cells enriched from blood (not recorded which). CDR3 coding DNA: TGCAGCGTTGTCCCCGGAGCAGAGACCCAGTACTTC. Translation gives CSVVPGAETQYF.